This T cell receptor (beta chain) is from a study of T-cell reconstitution after alpha-beta-depleted transplantation in children (dated by TCRdb to 2016 to 2017). About the investigation overall: T-cell immune reconstitution after TCRalphabeta/CD19-depleted allogeneic hematopoietic cell transplantation in children was quantitatively tracked in the study by means of TCR repertoire profiling.

This specimen's treatment or condition label, interpreted: allogeneic hematopoietic cell transplantation with graft depleted of TCRalphabeta T cells and CD19 B cells. The children who served as transplant recipients had been given grafts of TCRalphabeta/CD19-depleted allogeneic hematopoietic cells. V loses 5 bases at its end and J loses 5 bases; junction bases beyond the gene matches: 8. The CDR3 measures 14 amino acids from cysteine to phenylalanine. Only the CDR3 part of the read is kept: 42 bases, read in frame from the first base. The germline V gene gives CDR1 as SQVTM and CDR2 as ANQGSEA. The method was PCR. TCRdb records Illumina HiSeq 2500 as the sequencer. To normalize quantification of the TCRbeta repertoire, the TCR libraries were built with molecular barcoding that relied on unique molecular identifiers. TCRdb reworked the public reads: Q25 trimming with fastp, MiXCR clone assembly, productive beta chains retained. CDR3 protein duplicates are merged, each entry listing the most common genes and DNA. The sample contains about 980,000 distinct CDR3 sequences, roughly 29% of them found a single time. The ten largest clones add up to about 28% of the sample.

What the study reported, not specific to this receptor: In some patients, the high TCRbeta diversity seen at day 60 was put down to recipient T cells and intrathymic progenitors that had survived conditioning. Over subsequent months, a decline in hyperexpanded clone frequencies was noted, and after one year, T-cell counts and TCRbeta diversity were mostly ascribed to newly produced T cells. About two months after transplant, the apparently early recovery of alphabetaT-cell counts reportedly depended on just several hundred clones that had expanded rapidly and came from non-depleted graft cells.

As to this clonotype: The antigen it recognizes is unknown. There are no base qualities to consult, and no much larger clone falls within one base.

Sequences were derived from PBMCs, mostly from graft donor cells, sampled 360 days after TCRalphabeta/CD19-depleted stem cell transplant. The origin of this receptor is a boy under two years old who had a stem cell transplant for SCID, so the T cells may come from the graft donor. Recombination linked TRBV29-1 to TRBJ2-7, with TRBD1 identical over 11 junction bases. The CDR3 region reads CSVRSGTGGHEQYF. At the DNA level, the sequence is TGCAGCGTTAGATCCGGGACAGGGGGGCACGAGCAGTACTTC.